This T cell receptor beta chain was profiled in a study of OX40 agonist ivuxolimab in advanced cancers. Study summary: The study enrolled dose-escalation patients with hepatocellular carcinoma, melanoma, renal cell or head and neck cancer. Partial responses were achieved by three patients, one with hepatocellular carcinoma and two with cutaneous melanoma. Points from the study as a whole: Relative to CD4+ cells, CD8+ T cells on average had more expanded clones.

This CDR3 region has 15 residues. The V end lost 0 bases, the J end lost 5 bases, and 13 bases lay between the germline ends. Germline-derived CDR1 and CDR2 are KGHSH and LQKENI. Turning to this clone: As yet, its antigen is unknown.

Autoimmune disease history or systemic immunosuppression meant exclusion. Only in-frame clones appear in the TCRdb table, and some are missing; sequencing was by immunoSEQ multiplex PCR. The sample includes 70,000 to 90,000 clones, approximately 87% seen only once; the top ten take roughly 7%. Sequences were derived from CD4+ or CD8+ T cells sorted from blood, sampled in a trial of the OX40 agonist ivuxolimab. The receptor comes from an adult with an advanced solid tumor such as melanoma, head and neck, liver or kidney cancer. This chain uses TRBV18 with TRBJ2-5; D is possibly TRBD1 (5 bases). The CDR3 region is CASSPPSRVYETQYF. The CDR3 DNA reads TGTGCCAGCTCACCACCGAGCAGGGTGTATGAGACCCAGTACTTC.